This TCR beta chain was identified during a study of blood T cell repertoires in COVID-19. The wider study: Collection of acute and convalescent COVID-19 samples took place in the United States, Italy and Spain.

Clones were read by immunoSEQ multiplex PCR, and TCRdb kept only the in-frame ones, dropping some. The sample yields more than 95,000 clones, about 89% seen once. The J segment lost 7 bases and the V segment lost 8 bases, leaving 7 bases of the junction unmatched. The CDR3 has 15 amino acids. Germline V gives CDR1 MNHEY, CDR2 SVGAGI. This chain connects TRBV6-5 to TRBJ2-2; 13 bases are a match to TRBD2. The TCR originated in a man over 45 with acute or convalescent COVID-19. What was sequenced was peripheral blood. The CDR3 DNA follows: TGTGCCAGCCAAACTAGCGGGAGGGCGTACGGGGAGCTGTTTTTT. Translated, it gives CASQTSGRAYGELFF.